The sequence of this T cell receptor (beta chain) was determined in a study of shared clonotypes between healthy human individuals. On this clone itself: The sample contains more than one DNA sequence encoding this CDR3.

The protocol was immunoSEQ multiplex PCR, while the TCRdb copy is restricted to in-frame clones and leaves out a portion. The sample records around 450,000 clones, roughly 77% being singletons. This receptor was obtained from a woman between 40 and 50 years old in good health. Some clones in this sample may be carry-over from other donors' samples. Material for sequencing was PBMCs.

The DNA of the CDR3 is TGCGCCAGCAGCCAAGATGGGCGGACTAGCACAGATACGCAGTATTTT. Translated, it gives CASSQDGRTSTDTQYF. V is TRBV4-1 and J is TRBJ2-3; D perhaps matches TRBD2 (5 bases). Germline V gene lookup returns CDR1 MGHRA and CDR2 YSYEKL. The CDR3 contains 16 residues. Trimming shortened V by 0 bases and J by 0 bases, and 10 bases separated the two germline ends.